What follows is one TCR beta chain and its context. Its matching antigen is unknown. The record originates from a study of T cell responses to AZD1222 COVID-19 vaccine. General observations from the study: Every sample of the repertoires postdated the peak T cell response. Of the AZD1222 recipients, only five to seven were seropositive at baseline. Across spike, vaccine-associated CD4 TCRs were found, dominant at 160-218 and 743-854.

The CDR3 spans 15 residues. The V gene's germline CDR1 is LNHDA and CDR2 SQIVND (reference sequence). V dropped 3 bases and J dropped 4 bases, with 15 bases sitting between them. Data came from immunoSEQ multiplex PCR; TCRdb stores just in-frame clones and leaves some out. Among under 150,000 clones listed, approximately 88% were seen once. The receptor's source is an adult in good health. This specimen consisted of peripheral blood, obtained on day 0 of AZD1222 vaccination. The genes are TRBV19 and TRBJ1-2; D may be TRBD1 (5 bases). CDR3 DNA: TGTGCCAGTAGTATGGGAGGGGCCCTCGGCTATGGCTACACCTTC. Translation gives CASSMGGALGYGYTF.